The 2 T cell receptor beta chains reported below all come from one sample, sequenced in a study of T cell responses to AZD1222 COVID-19 vaccine (dated by TCRdb to the early 2020s). Sample time point, as interpreted from the label and publication: baseline before first vaccination. The protocol used for the library was the immunoSEQ multiplex PCR assay. TCRdb provides this immuneACCESS table in a form limited to in-frame rearrangements. Some clones are lacking; in checked studies, under half of them reflect an unresolved V gene, and why the rest are absent is not known. This sample is represented by about 97,000 clones; roughly 90% of them were singletons. The ten most abundant clones make up under 8.5% of the sample. The sequenced sample was peripheral blood, obtained on day 0 of AZD1222 vaccination. These receptors came from an adult in good health.

In this sample, this clone turned up once. The chain couples TRBV5-4 to TRBJ2-3, with 11 nucleotides matching TRBD2. The CDR3 has 15 amino acids. Losses at the gene ends were 4 bases for V and 5 bases for J; bases not matched to a gene: 6. The germline V gene has CDR1 SGHNT and CDR2 YYREEE (reference sequence). The CDR3 nucleotides are TGTGCCAGCAGCCTCACCGGGACTAGCGGAGATACGCAGTATTTT. Its translation: CASSLTGTSGDTQYF.

This clone came up once. The chain employs TRBV20-1 and TRBJ1-1, with D unresolved. This CDR3 has 11 residues. V lost 0 bases and J 8 bases, leaving 7 bases between the germline ends. The germline gives CDR1 DFQATT, CDR2 SNEGSKA (reference sequence). DNA for the CDR3: TGCAGTGCTAGAGATGGCAGGGAAGCTTTCTTT. Translating it yields CSARDGREAFF.